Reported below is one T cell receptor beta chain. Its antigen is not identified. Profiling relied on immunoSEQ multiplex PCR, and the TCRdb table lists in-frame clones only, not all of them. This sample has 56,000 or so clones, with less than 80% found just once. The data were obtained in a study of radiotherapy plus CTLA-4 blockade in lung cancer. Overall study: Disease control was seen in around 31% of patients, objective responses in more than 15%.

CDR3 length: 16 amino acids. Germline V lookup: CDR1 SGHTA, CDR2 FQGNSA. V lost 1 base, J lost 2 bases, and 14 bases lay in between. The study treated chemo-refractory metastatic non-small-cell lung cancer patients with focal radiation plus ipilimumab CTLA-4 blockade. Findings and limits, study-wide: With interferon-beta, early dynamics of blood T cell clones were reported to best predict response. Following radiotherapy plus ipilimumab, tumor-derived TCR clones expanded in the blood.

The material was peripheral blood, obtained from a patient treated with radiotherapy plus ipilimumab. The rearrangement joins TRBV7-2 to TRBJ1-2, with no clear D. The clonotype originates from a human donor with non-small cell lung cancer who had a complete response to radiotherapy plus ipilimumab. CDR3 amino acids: CASSLVRQPGNYGYTF. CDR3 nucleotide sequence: TGTGCCAGCAGCTTAGTACGGCAGCCCGGGAACTATGGCTACACCTTC.